This T cell receptor beta chain was recorded in a study of blood T cell repertoires in COVID-19. Overall study context: Donors in the United States, Italy and Spain gave samples during acute or convalescent COVID-19. T cells, B-cell-depleted T cells, or PBMCs provided the cDNA or gDNA that served as material.

How the authors handled the data: Estimated nucleated cell counts came from reference gene primer amplification. The method was immunoSEQ multiplex PCR; TCRdb's version includes in-frame clones alone and lacks a portion of them. Clone size and the V and J calls come from that table; the DNA yielded D and trimming. This sample yields tens of thousands of clones, of which approximately 90% are seen a single time; 2% to 2.5% belongs to the top ten. The CDR3 spans 14 residues. Germline-derived CDR1 and CDR2 are SGHTA and FQGTGA. V was shortened by 3 bases and J by 2 bases, with 9 bases between the two germline ends.

The chain combines TRBV7-3 with TRBJ2-3, with D possibly being TRBD1 (6 bases). The receptor was isolated from a human donor with active COVID-19. The donor label of this sample is uncertain. Specimen: peripheral blood. The chain's CDR3 is CASSLRGTTDTQYF. The CDR3 nucleotides are TGTGCCAGCAGCTTGAGGGGGACCACAGATACGCAGTATTTT.